This T cell receptor beta chain was captured in a study of T cell responses to AZD1222 COVID-19 vaccine. General study results and limits: Possibly, clonal diversity was underestimated; donors were largely white British and included more females. Seropositive status at baseline applied to only a handful of AZD1222 recipients.

Clones were sequenced by immunoSEQ multiplex PCR, and TCRdb holds only the in-frame ones, with some missing. The sample carries some 120,000 clones, around 90% recorded once. The count of this clone is one. The target antigen is unknown. This CDR3 has 15 residues. Per the germline V gene, CDR1 is SGHAT and CDR2 is FQNNGV. V lost 0 bases to trimming and J lost 7 bases; unmatched junction nucleotides: 6. The specimen was peripheral blood, collected on day 0 of AZD1222 vaccination. This receptor was identified in an adult in good health. This chain uses TRBV11-2 with TRBJ2-5, with TRBD2 matching over 9 bases. In DNA form, the CDR3 reads TGTGCCAGCAGCTTAGATCAGGGACTAGCAGGGACCCAGTACTTC. Its protein is CASSLDQGLAGTQYF. The full variable domain, in which reference TRBV11-2 and TRBJ2-5 provide the parts outside the CDR3, is EAGVAQSPRYKIIEKRQSVAFWCNPISGHATLYWYQQILGQGPKLLIQFQNNGVVDDSQLPKDRFSAERLKGVDSTLKIQPAKLEDSAVYLCASSLDQGLAGTQYFGPGTRLLVL.